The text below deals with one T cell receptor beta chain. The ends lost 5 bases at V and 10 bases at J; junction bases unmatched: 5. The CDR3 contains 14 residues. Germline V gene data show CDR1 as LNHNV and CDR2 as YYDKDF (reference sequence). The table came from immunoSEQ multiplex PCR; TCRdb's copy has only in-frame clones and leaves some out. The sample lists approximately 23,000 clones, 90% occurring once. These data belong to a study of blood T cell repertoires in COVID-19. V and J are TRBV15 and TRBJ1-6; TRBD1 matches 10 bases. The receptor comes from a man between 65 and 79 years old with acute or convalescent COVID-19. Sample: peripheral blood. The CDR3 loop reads CATSLGQGSSPLHF. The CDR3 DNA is TGTGCCACCAGCTTGGGACAGGGGAGCTCACCCCTCCACTTT.